This T cell receptor (beta chain) was retrieved from a study of blood T cell repertoires in COVID-19. Generated by immunoSEQ multiplex PCR, the TCRdb table keeps only in-frame clones and is missing some. The sample yields 330,000 or so clones, more than 70% seen once. The V and J ends lost 4 bases and 10 bases respectively, with 23 bases between them. The germline V gene encodes CDR1 GTSNPN and CDR2 SVGIG (reference sequence). CDR3 length equals 16 residues. The sequencing sample was made of PBMCs or T cells enriched from blood (not recorded which). The chain uses TRBV30 and TRBJ1-6; possible D gene TRBD1, 5 bases. The source is a man in his forties in a cohort exposed to, infected with or recovered from COVID-19 (not recorded which). CDR3 DNA: TGTGCCTGGAACCCGGGGGGGGGTAGGCCCGGGTCACCCCTCCACTTT. Translation gives CAWNPGGGRPGSPLHF.